Below, 23 T cell receptor beta chains from the same sample are listed, as sequenced in a study of T cells in Graves' hyperthyroidism and ophthalmopathy. RNA transcripts yielded amplified TCR beta CDR3 regions. The TCR CDR3 first-round RT-PCR relied on the HTBI primer set. TCRdb itself ran the multiplex PCR reads through MiXCR, one entry per CDR3 protein. There are about 500,000 distinct CDR3 sequences in the sample; 16% occur only once, and about 29% lies in the top ten. Sequenced material: blood. Every receptor here comes from a young woman with Graves' ophthalmopathy.

V is TRBV10-3 and J is TRBJ1-4; a possible D gene is TRBD1 (6 bases). The V gene's germline CDR1 is ENHRY and CDR2 SYGVKD. The ends were cut back, 6 bases at V and 4 bases at J, with 15 bases in the middle. The CDR3 spans 15 residues. CDR3: CAIRSGTGFNEKLFF. The CDR3 DNA reads as TGTGCCATCAGGTCGGGCACAGGGTTTAATGAAAAACTGTTTTTT.

The J gene is TRBJ2-7, the V gene TRBV29-1, with D maybe TRBD2 (6 bases). The V end was cut by 4 bases, the J end by 5 bases, with 12 bases between. Germline V gives CDR1 SQVTM, CDR2 ANQGSEA. This CDR3 spans 12 amino acids. The DNA for the CDR3 is TGCAGCGTTGTCGGGGGAGTCCACGAGCAGTACTTC. This sequence encodes CSVVGGVHEQYF.

The V call is TRBV7-2, the J call TRBJ2-7; D remains ambiguous. CDR3 size: 13 residues. Trimming removed 2 bases at V and 5 bases at J, with 10 bases between. Germline V CDR1 and CDR2: SGHTA, FQGNSA. This chain's CDR3 is CASSLSPRNEQYF. The CDR3 DNA reads as TGTGCCAGCAGCTTAAGTCCTAGGAACGAGCAGTACTTC.

This clonotype showed up many times. This sequence joins TRBV12-3 or TRBV12-4 and TRBJ2-5; a possible D gene is TRBD1 (6 bases). V lost 5 bases and J lost 5, with 18 bases in between. The CDR3 consists of 15 residues. The CDR3 nucleotides are TGTGCCAGCAGTCCCCTCCAGGGGACCCCTGAGACCCAGTACTTC. It is translated as CASSPLQGTPETQYF.

The sample holds one count of this clonotype. Since a much larger clone is just one base distant, this may be a read error. The chain couples TRBV30 to TRBJ2-3, with D perhaps TRBD2 (5 bases). CDR3 length: 13 amino acids. CDR1 and CDR2 from the germline V gene are GTSNPN and SVGIG (reference sequence). The CDR3 DNA follows: TGTGCCTGCGGCGGACTTGACACAAATACGCAGTATTTT. This codes for CACGGLDTNTQYF.

Ten or more counts support this clonotype. V usage is TRBV11-2 and J usage is TRBJ1-1; 8 nucleotides align to TRBD1. From germline, CDR1 is SGHAT and CDR2 FQNNGV. The CDR3 spans 14 residues. V lost 2 bases and J lost 5; bases outside the gene matches: 4. The CDR3 spells CASSLNRGWTEAFF. CDR3 DNA: TGTGCCAGCAGCTTAAACAGGGGGTGGACTGAAGCTTTCTTT.

This clonotype showed up many times. The CDR3 sequence is CASREEVGSPRSETQYF. CDR3 in DNA: TGTGCCAGCAGGGAGGAGGTCGGTTCTCCGAGATCAGAGACCCAGTACTTC. This chain joins TRBV7-9 and TRBJ2-5, with a possible D match to TRBD2 (5 bases). Per the germline V gene, CDR1 is SEHNR and CDR2 is FQNEAQ (reference sequence). Between the trimmed V and J ends, which lost 6 bases and 4 bases, there was a span of 24 bases. The CDR3 spans 17 residues.

The V call is TRBV20-1, the J call TRBJ1-1; D remains ambiguous. Germline loops: CDR1 DFQATT, CDR2 SNEGSKA (reference sequence). This CDR3 spans 15 amino acids. V was clipped by 2 bases and J by 5 bases, with 18 bases between them. The CDR3 DNA reads TGCAGTGCTAGACCCCAGGCGGTGATCGGAACTGAAGCTTTCTTT. Its translation is CSARPQAVIGTEAFF.

The chain couples TRBV4-1 to TRBJ1-4, with 9 bases that match TRBD1. Trimming at V came to 0 bases and at J to 5 bases, leaving 1 base not matched to a gene. Germline lookup yields CDR1 MGHRA and CDR2 YSYEKL. The CDR3 runs 15 residues. The CDR3 nucleotides read TGCGCCAGCAGCCAAGACGGGACAGGGAATGAAAAACTGTTTTTT. It yields the protein CASSQDGTGNEKLFF.

V is TRBV19 and J is TRBJ2-1; no definite D call. Trimming stripped 4 bases from V and 5 bases from J, with 9 bases between. This CDR3 region has 13 residues. Germline CDR1 reads LNHDA; CDR2 reads SQIVND (reference sequence). CDR3 residues: CASSKVADNEQFF. Here the CDR3 DNA reads TGTGCCAGTAGTAAGGTGGCAGACAATGAGCAGTTCTTC.

There are many counts of this clonotype. V is TRBV11-2 and J is TRBJ2-5, with 7 positions matching TRBD1. The V segment lost 1 base and the J segment 6 bases; nucleotides outside the gene matches: 2. This CDR3 has 13 amino acids. In germline, CDR1 is SGHAT, CDR2 FQNNGV. CDR3 region: CASSLGDSKTQYF. CDR3 DNA sequence: TGTGCCAGCAGCTTAGGGGACAGTAAGACCCAGTACTTC.

In its sample, this clonotype was seen many times. V is TRBV6-1 and J is TRBJ2-7, with D maybe TRBD2 (5 bases). V lost 7 bases, J lost 2 bases, and 12 bases lay in between. The CDR3 sequence is 13 residues long. Germline-derived CDR1 and CDR2 are MNHNS and SASEGT. CDR3 residues: CASIGLGTYEQYF. The CDR3 nucleotides are TGTGCCAGCATAGGACTGGGGACCTACGAGCAGTACTTC.

The chain has TRBV27 and TRBJ2-1; tentative D call: TRBD2 (6 bases). The V end lost 1 base, the J end lost 6 bases, and 13 bases lay between the germline ends. The CDR3 runs to 15 residues. Germline V gives CDR1 MNHEY, CDR2 SMNVEV (reference sequence). The CDR3 DNA follows: TGTGCCAGCAGTTTATTGGCGGGGACCCGCAATGAGCAGTTCTTC. Encoded protein: CASSLLAGTRNEQFF.

This clonotype occurred a few times. V usage is TRBV29-1 and J usage is TRBJ1-1; D might be TRBD1 (5 bases). This CDR3 is built from 13 residues. The germline V gene encodes CDR1 SQVTM and CDR2 ANQGSEA. The germline V and J ends were trimmed by 3 bases and 0 bases, with 8 bases remaining between them. This chain's CDR3 is CSVDAGLNTEAFF. The CDR3 region has the DNA TGCAGCGTTGATGCAGGGCTGAACACTGAAGCTTTCTTT. The full variable domain, with the rest looked up from reference TRBV29-1 and TRBJ1-1, is SAVISQKPSRDICQRGTSLTIQCQVDSQVTMMFWYRQQPGQSLTLIATANQGSEATYESGFVIDKFPISRPNLTFSTLTVSNMSPEDSSIYLCSVDAGLNTEAFFGQGTRLTVV.

The sample holds many counts of this clonotype. The chain has TRBV6-1 and TRBJ2-7; D is unclear. CDR3 length: 14 amino acids. The germline V and J ends were trimmed by 6 bases and 4 bases, with 16 bases remaining between them. Germline CDR1 and CDR2: MNHNS and SASEGT. CDR3 residues: CASRRPGTPYEQYF. The CDR3 DNA reads as TGTGCCAGCAGAAGGCCGGGTACTCCATACGAGCAGTACTTC.

The rearrangement joins TRBV2 to TRBJ1-5; 8 nucleotides agree with TRBD1. V trimming: 4 bases; J trimming: 7 bases; junction bases outside the gene matches: 6. The CDR3 extends over 14 amino acids. CDR1 is SNHLY, CDR2 FYNNEI, per germline. CDR3 coding DNA: TGTGCCAGCAGTGTAGACAGGGGTTACCAGCCCCAGCATTTT. Protein product: CASSVDRGYQPQHF. Using reference TRBV2 and TRBJ1-5 for the parts outside the CDR3, the full variable domain is EPEVTQTPSHQVTQMGQEVILRCVPISNHLYFYWYRQILGQKVEFLVSFYNNEISEKSEIFDDQFSVERPDGSNFTLKIRSTKLEDSAMYFCASSVDRGYQPQHFGDGTRLSIL.

The sample holds many counts of this clonotype. The chain has TRBV3-1 and TRBJ1-1; D ambiguous. CDR3 length equals 16 residues. The germline CDR1 and CDR2 sequences are LGHDT and YNNKEL (reference sequence). With 0 bases removed from V and 2 bases from J, the gap between germline ends came to 13 bases. CDR3 bases: TGTGCCAGCAGCCAAGAATACAGACACCCTAACACTGAAGCTTTCTTT. It translates to CASSQEYRHPNTEAFF.

This clonotype has just a few counts. V is TRBV15 and J is TRBJ2-7; 8 nucleotides agree with TRBD2. The CDR3 consists of 14 residues. Germline loops: CDR1 LNHNV, CDR2 YYDKDF (reference sequence). Trimming took 1 base from V and 3 from J; bases not matched to a gene: 2. The CDR3 here is CATSRGRGGYEQYF. CDR3 bases: TGTGCCACCAGCAGAGGCCGGGGGGGCTACGAGCAGTACTTC. Full variable domain (remainder filled in from reference TRBV15 and TRBJ2-7): DAMVIQNPRYQVTQFGKPVTLSCSQTLNHNVMYWYQQKSSQAPKLLFHYYDKDFNNEADTPDNFQSRRPNTSFCFLDIRSPGLGDTAMYLCATSRGRGGYEQYFGPGTRLTVT.

This clonotype was seen many times. V is TRBV12-3 or TRBV12-4 and J is TRBJ2-3, with 8 bases aligning to TRBD1. The trim removed 8 bases at V and 3 bases at J, leaving 4 bases unmatched. The CDR3 contains 13 residues. This chain's CDR3 is CASSDRGTDTQYF. DNA of the CDR3: TGTGCCAGCTCAGACAGGGGAACAGATACGCAGTATTTT.

The V gene is TRBV20-1, the J gene TRBJ2-7; D not resolved. Trimming stripped 3 bases from V and 3 bases from J, with 9 bases between. Per the germline V gene, CDR1 is DFQATT and CDR2 is SNEGSKA (reference sequence). This CDR3 has 12 amino acids. DNA of the CDR3: TGCAGTGCTAGGGACCAGTACTACGAGCAGTACTTC. This gives the protein CSARDQYYEQYF.

This clonotype appeared many times. Here the CDR3 DNA reads TGTGCCAGCAGGTACGGGACTGAAGCTTTCTTT. Translating gives CASRYGTEAFF. This rearrangement joins TRBV12-3 or TRBV12-4 to TRBJ1-1; D ambiguous. This CDR3 is built from 11 residues. The V gene lost 6 bases and the J gene lost 5 bases, with 7 bases spanning the gap.

This clonotype has only a few counts. The chain carries TRBV4-3 and TRBJ2-7, with D unclear. The CDR3 extends over 13 amino acids. Looked up from germline, CDR1 is LGHNA and CDR2 is YSLEER. The V end was cut by 2 bases, the J end by 4 bases, with 9 bases between. In nucleotides, the CDR3 is TGCGCCAGCAGCCAAAGGCACCCATACGAGCAGTACTTC. Its translation is CASSQRHPYEQYF.

This chain uses TRBV7-2 with TRBJ2-3; TRBD2 matches at 7 bases. J gave up 6 bases and V 2 bases, and 8 bases lay outside the gene matches. The CDR3 is made up of 15 amino acids. Germline assignment: CDR1 SGHTA and CDR2 FQGNSA. The CDR3 sequence: CASSLSGGLGDTQYF. The CDR3 DNA follows: TGTGCCAGCAGCTTATCCGGCGGACTAGGGGATACGCAGTATTTT.